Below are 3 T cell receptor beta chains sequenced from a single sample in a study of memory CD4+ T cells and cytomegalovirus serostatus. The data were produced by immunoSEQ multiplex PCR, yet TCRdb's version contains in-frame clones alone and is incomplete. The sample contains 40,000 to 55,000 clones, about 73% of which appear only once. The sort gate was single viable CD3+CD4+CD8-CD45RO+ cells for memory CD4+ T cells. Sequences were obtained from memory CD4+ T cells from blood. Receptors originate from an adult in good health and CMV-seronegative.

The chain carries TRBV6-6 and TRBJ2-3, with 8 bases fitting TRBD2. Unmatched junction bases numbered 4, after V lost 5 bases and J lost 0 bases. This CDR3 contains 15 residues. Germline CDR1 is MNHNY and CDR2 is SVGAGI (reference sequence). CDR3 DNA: TGTGCCAGCAGTCGCCCTAGCGGGAGCACAGATACGCAGTATTTT. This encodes CASSRPSGSTDTQYF.

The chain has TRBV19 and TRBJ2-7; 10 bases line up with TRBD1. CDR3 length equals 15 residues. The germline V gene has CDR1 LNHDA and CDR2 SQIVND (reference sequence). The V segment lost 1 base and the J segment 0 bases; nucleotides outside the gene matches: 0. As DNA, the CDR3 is TGTGCCAGTAGTATAGGGACAGGGGGCTCCTACGAGCAGTACTTC. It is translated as CASSIGTGGSYEQYF. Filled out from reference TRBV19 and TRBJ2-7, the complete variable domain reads DGGITQSPKYLFRKEGQNVTLSCEQNLNHDAMYWYRQDPGQGLRLIYYSQIVNDFQKGDIAEGYSVSREKKESFPLTVTSAQKNPTAFYLCASSIGTGGSYEQYFGPGTRLTVT.

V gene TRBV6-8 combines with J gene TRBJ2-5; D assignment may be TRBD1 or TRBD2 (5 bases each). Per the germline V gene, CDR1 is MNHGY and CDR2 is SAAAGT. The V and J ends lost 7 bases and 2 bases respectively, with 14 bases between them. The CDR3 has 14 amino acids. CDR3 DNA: TGTGCCAGCAACCTGGGGGTGCCTCAAGAGACCCAGTACTTC. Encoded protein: CASNLGVPQETQYF.